This TCR beta chain was found in a study of metastatic and nonmetastatic thyroid tumors. Turning to the study itself: Patients with malignant and benign thyroid disease provided blood and tumor or nodule tissue, whose repertoires were compared.

General study results and limits: When malignant thyroid tumors were compared with benign nodules, TCR beta diversity was reportedly significantly higher in the malignant tumors. This held in both blood and tumor samples.

Patients had received no treatment of any kind before thyroid surgery. The CDR3 sequence is 15 residues long. Germline CDR1 reads SSHAT; CDR2 reads FNYEAQ (reference sequence). Original data processing: Across clinicopathological groups, CDR3 differences served as the basis for building a distant-metastasis classifier for papillary thyroid cancer. Via MiXCR, TCRdb re-called the PCR reads. TCRdb assigned the V and J calls; the authors' analysis was not used. Found here are about 22,000 clones, about a sixth of them singletons; the top ten hold about 21%. About this clone itself: As yet, its antigen is unknown. The junction departs from the called germline gene at one end, perhaps through a read error.

Sequencing was done on a sample of blood. The receptor was derived from a male donor with papillary thyroid cancer or a benign thyroid nodule (not recorded which). Some clones in this sample may be carry-over from other donors' samples. The rearrangement uses TRBV7-7 and TRBJ2-1; either TRBD1 or TRBD2 may fit D (5 bases each). The CDR3: CASSLAPEGHNEQFF. The DNA for the CDR3 is TGTGCTAGCAGCTTAGCCCCAGAGGGACACAATGAGCAGTTCTTC.